The subject of this entry is one T cell receptor beta chain. The antigen remains unidentified. Method: immunoSEQ multiplex PCR; TCRdb's copy keeps in-frame clones and lacks some. In the table there are some 7,000 clones, 66% of which are singletons. The data were obtained in a study of CD8 T cell repertoires and HIV-1 epitope variants. This CDR3 is built from 12 residues. The germline gives CDR1 ENHRY, CDR2 SYGVKD. The ends lost 6 bases at V and 5 bases at J; junction bases unmatched: 0. The sample taken for sequencing was cultured CD8+ T cells derived from PBMCs. The sequence derives from a male donor with HIV. V is TRBV10-3 and J is TRBJ1-5; 8 nucleotides line up with TRBD1. CDR3 coding DNA: TGTGCCATCAGGGACAGGGATCAGCCCCAGCATTTT. Amino acids: CAIRDRDQPQHF.